This T cell receptor beta chain appears in the sequencing data of a study of blood T cell repertoires in COVID-19. Clones were sequenced by immunoSEQ multiplex PCR, and TCRdb holds only the in-frame ones, with some missing. The sample records roughly 440,000 clones, around 89% being singletons. V gave up 6 bases and J gave up 3 bases, with 13 bases separating them. Germline V gives CDR1 MNHEY, CDR2 SMNVEV (reference sequence). The CDR3 extends over 14 amino acids. Patients at the Seattle site were enrolled during active infection and followed longitudinally. The chain is built from TRBV27 and TRBJ2-3; D is perhaps TRBD1 (6 bases). The sample taken for sequencing was peripheral blood. This TCR came from a woman aged 45-59 years with COVID-19, enrolled during active disease. Here the CDR3 reads CASSLRGQTDTQYF. For the CDR3, the DNA is TGTGCCAGCAGCCTCAGGGGCCAAACAGATACGCAGTATTTT.